This section outlines one T cell receptor (beta chain) sequence together with its context. The antigen is undetermined. The data originate from a study of T cell responses to AZD1222 COVID-19 vaccine. General study findings and limits: Nearly half of spike-specific TCRs reportedly target variant regions that are unmutated in the B.1.351 and B.1.1.7 variants. Seropositive status at baseline applied to only five to seven AZD1222 recipients.

Measured with immunoSEQ multiplex PCR; TCRdb has only the in-frame clones, and not every one. The sample lists approximately 90,000 clones; approximately 89% were seen once. The material was peripheral blood, obtained on day 0 of AZD1222 vaccination. The origin of this receptor is an adult in good health.

The CDR3 is CASSGLAGTDTQYF. The CDR3 coding sequence is TGTGCCAGCAGCGGACTAGCGGGAACAGATACGCAGTATTTT. The rearrangement uses TRBV6-2 or TRBV6-3 and TRBJ2-3; the match to TRBD2 covers 12 bases. After removal of 6 bases from V and 3 bases from J, the junction contained 1 base not matched to a gene. The length of the CDR3 is 14 residues. Germline loops: CDR1 MNHEY, CDR2 SVGEGT.